The TCR beta chain described here comes from a study of Graves' ophthalmopathy and Graves' hyperthyroidism. Looked up from germline, CDR1 is SEHNR and CDR2 is FQNEAQ (reference sequence). There are 14 residues in the CDR3. Losses at the gene ends were 1 base for V and 7 bases for J; bases not matched to a gene: 5. The study amplified TCR beta CDR3 regions using RNA transcripts. HTBI primers were used in a first-round RT-PCR, which preceded a second-round multiplex PCR. TCRdb called the multiplex PCR reads again in MiXCR, with one record for every CDR3 protein. Of hundreds of thousands of distinct CDR3 sequences listed, roughly two fifths are singletons.

The rearrangement uses TRBV7-9 and TRBJ1-1; 8 bases line up with TRBD1. Sequencing was carried out using peripheral blood. The TCR comes from an adult man with Graves' ophthalmopathy. The CDR3 nucleotides are TGTGCCAGCAGCTTAGGCGGGACAGGCCGTGAAGCTTTCTTT. Amino acid sequence: CASSLGGTGREAFF. Complete variable domain (other parts from reference TRBV7-9 and TRBJ1-1): DTGVSQNPRHKITKRGQNVTFRCDPISEHNRLYWYRQTLGQGPEFLTYFQNEAQLEKSRLLSDRFSAERPKGSFSTLEIQRTEQGDSAMYLCASSLGGTGREAFFGQGTRLTVV.